The 5 T cell receptor beta chains reported below all come from one sample, sequenced in a study of T cells in localized non-small cell lung cancer. The table came from immunoSEQ multiplex PCR; TCRdb's copy has only in-frame clones and leaves some out. The sample records around 2,800 clones, roughly 28% being singletons. The sequencing used lung tumor tissue, collected before any cancer treatment. These receptor sequences come from a male donor at least 60 years old with stage II squamous cell lung carcinoma.

This chain links TRBV5-1 with TRBJ2-1, with a possible D match to TRBD2 (5 bases). The CDR3 covers 14 residues. The V end was cut by 4 bases, the J end by 10 bases, with 18 bases between. Germline CDR1 and CDR2: SGHRS and YFSETQ. CDR3 DNA: TGCGCCAGCAGCCCCCAAAGCTCACTAGGGGAGCAGTTCTTC. As protein: CASSPQSSLGEQFF.

This chain connects TRBV14 to TRBJ2-3, with 10 bases that match TRBD2. V lost 5 bases to trimming and J lost 4 bases; unmatched junction nucleotides: 9. Germline V CDR1 and CDR2: SGHDN, FVKESK. The CDR3 is made up of 16 amino acids. The DNA for the CDR3 is TGTGCCAGCAGCACCGGAGCGGGGGGGTTTGCAGATACGCAGTATTTT. It translates to CASSTGAGGFADTQYF.

The V call is TRBV5-1, the J call TRBJ2-3; TRBD2 is a possible D gene (6 bases). Trimming took off 4 bases at V and 2 bases at J, with 14 bases between the two ends. The CDR3 sequence is 15 residues long. Germline CDR1 is SGHRS and CDR2 is YFSETQ. CDR3 DNA: TGCGCCAGCAGCCTCGAAGCGGGCCCCACAGATACGCAGTATTTT. Amino acids: CASSLEAGPTDTQYF.

By sample share, this clone is large. The chain combines TRBV11-3 with TRBJ2-1; 8 bases are shared with TRBD2. Trimming took 8 bases from V and 4 from J; bases not matched to a gene: 7. Per the germline V gene, CDR1 is SGHNT and CDR2 is YENEEA. This CDR3 is built from 14 residues. CDR3 sequence (DNA): TGTGCCAGCTCCCCGAGCGGGAGTTACAATGAGCAGTTCTTC. Its translation: CASSPSGSYNEQFF.

This rearrangement joins TRBV30 to TRBJ2-1; tentative D call: TRBD2 (6 bases). Germline V gene lookup returns CDR1 GTSNPN and CDR2 SVGIG (reference sequence). The CDR3 has 12 amino acids. Trimming took off 2 bases at V and 8 bases at J, with 10 bases between the two ends. This CDR3 is CAWSRGGDEQFF. The DNA of the CDR3 is TGTGCCTGGAGTAGGGGAGGCGATGAGCAGTTCTTC.